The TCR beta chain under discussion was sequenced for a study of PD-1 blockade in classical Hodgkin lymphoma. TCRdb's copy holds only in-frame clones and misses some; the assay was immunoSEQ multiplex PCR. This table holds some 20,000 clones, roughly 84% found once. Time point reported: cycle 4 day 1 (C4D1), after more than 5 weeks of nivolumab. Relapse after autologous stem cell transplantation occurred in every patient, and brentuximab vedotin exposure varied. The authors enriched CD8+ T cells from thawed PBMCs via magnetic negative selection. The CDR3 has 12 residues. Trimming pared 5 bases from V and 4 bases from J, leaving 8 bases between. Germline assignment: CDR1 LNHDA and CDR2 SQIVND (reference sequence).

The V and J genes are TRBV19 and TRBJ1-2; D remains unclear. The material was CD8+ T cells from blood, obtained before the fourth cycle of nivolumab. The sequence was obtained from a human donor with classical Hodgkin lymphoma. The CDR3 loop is CASSSAAYGYTF. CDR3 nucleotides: TGTGCCAGTAGTTCGGCGGCCTATGGCTACACCTTC.